One sample yielded the 28 T cell receptor beta chains listed below, sequenced in a study of shared clonotypes between healthy human individuals (dated by TCRdb to 2020 to 2022). Libraries were prepared through the immunoSEQ multiplex PCR assay. The immuneACCESS repertoire file appears here via TCRdb, limited to in-frame rearrangements. These files lack a portion of the clones; in checked studies, under half of the deficit traces to unresolved V genes, and the cause of the others is not known. The sample table shows over a million clones, and around 95% are seen once. The ten largest clones capture approximately 1.2% of the sample. Sequencing used naive CD4+ T cells sorted from blood. The intended sense of this specimen's cell subset or site label: CD45RA+ positively selected. The source of these receptors is a man aged 25-45 years in good health.

The V call is TRBV5-1, the J call TRBJ1-1, with 8 positions matching TRBD1. CDR1 is SGHRS, CDR2 YFSETQ, per germline. Trimming removed 3 bases from V and 5 bases from J; junction bases left unmatched: 9. The CDR3 covers 15 residues. CDR3 residues: CASSWDDRGGTEAFF. CDR3 in DNA: TGCGCCAGCAGCTGGGATGACAGGGGAGGGACTGAAGCTTTCTTT.

This chain connects TRBV5-1 to TRBJ2-3; 8 nucleotides match TRBD2. CDR1 and CDR2 (germline): SGHRS, YFSETQ. V lost 6 bases, J lost 1 base, and 4 bases stayed unmatched. The CDR3 has 14 residues. The CDR3 region has the DNA TGCGCCAGCATGGCGCGGGAGGGCACAGATACGCAGTATTTT. Translating gives CASMAREGTDTQYF.

For this clone: Distinct nucleotide sequences in the sample also encode this CDR3. The rearrangement uses TRBV9 and TRBJ1-5; no reliable D call. The CDR3 is 14 residues long. Germline V lookup: CDR1 SGDLS, CDR2 YYNGEE. V lost 2 bases, J lost 1 base, and 7 bases lay in between. Here the CDR3 reads CASSVDGSNQPQHF. In nucleotides, the CDR3 is TGTGCCAGCAGCGTCGACGGAAGCAATCAGCCCCAGCATTTT. Together with reference TRBV9 and TRBJ1-5, the CDR3 gives the full variable domain: DSGVTQTPKHLITATGQRVTLRCSPRSGDLSVYWYQQSLDQGLQFLIQYYNGEERAKGNILERFSAQQFPDLHSELNLSSLELGDSALYFCASSVDGSNQPQHFGDGTRLSIL.

The chain uses TRBV2 and TRBJ1-1, with a weak D call TRBD1 (5 bases). This CDR3 spans 12 amino acids. Looked up from germline, CDR1 is SNHLY and CDR2 is FYNNEI. Trimming left V 5 bases short and J 2 bases short, with 6 bases between. The CDR3 reads CASSWDNTEAFF. CDR3 sequence (DNA): TGTGCCAGCAGTTGGGACAACACTGAAGCTTTCTTT.

A note on this clone: Additional DNA sequences in this sample encode the identical CDR3. The chain recombines TRBV7-2 with TRBJ2-3, with D perhaps TRBD2 (6 bases). V was pared by 1 base and J by 3 bases, with 8 bases between. The CDR3 runs to 14 residues. Germline CDR1 reads SGHTA; CDR2 reads FQGNSA. This chain's CDR3 is CASSLGGRTDTQYF. The DNA of the CDR3 is TGTGCCAGCAGCTTAGGGGGGAGGACAGATACGCAGTATTTT.

As to this clone: Other DNA variants within this sample encode the same CDR3. The J gene is TRBJ1-4, the V gene TRBV11-2; 9 positions agree with TRBD1. Germline CDR1 SGHAT, CDR2 FQNNGV. With V trimmed by 1 base and J by 7 bases, 4 bases remained unmatched. CDR3 length equals 15 residues. This CDR3 is CASSLVTGGGEKLFF. The CDR3 region has the DNA TGTGCCAGCAGCTTAGTGACAGGGGGAGGTGAAAAACTGTTTTTT.

This clone was found once. The sample contains more than one DNA sequence encoding this CDR3. V usage is TRBV5-6 and J usage is TRBJ1-1; D not resolved. Germline CDR1 is SGHDT and CDR2 is YYEEEE. V lost 4 bases and J 1 base, leaving 5 bases between the germline ends. The CDR3 is 12 residues long. CDR3: CASSLRNTEAFF. The DNA for the CDR3 is TGTGCCAGCAGCCTGAGGAACACTGAAGCTTTCTTT.

This rearrangement joins TRBV2 to TRBJ2-1, with D perhaps matching TRBD2 (5 bases). CDR1 and CDR2 (germline): SNHLY, FYNNEI. This CDR3 region has 14 residues. CDR3 nucleotide sequence: TGTGCGGGCAAGACGGGGAGCTCCTACAATGAGCAGTTCTTC. Its translation: CAGKTGSSYNEQFF.

This rearrangement joins TRBV5-1 to TRBJ2-1; 9 positions agree with TRBD1. Per the germline V gene, CDR1 is SGHRS and CDR2 is YFSETQ. The CDR3 sequence is 15 residues long. The V and J ends lost 4 bases and 8 bases, in that order; junction bases with no gene match: 10. DNA of the CDR3: TGCGCCAGCAGCATCGGACAGGGGCTAAGGGATGAGCAGTTCTTC. Encoded protein: CASSIGQGLRDEQFF.

V gene TRBV9 combines with J gene TRBJ1-2; D possibly corresponds to TRBD1 (6 bases). The CDR3 covers 14 residues. Germline CDR1 and CDR2: SGDLS and YYNGEE. V lost 0 bases and J lost 4, with 10 bases in between. For the CDR3, the DNA is TGTGCCAGCAGCGTAGGAACAGGGAGCTATGGCTACACCTTC. Translation gives CASSVGTGSYGYTF. The variable domain in full, completed from reference TRBV9 and TRBJ1-2, reads DSGVTQTPKHLITATGQRVTLRCSPRSGDLSVYWYQQSLDQGLQFLIQYYNGEERAKGNILERFSAQQFPDLHSELNLSSLELGDSALYFCASSVGTGSYGYTFGSGTRLTVV.

To note about this clone: The sample contains more than one DNA sequence encoding this CDR3. The chain has TRBV5-4 and TRBJ2-3, with D perhaps matching TRBD1 or TRBD2 (6 bases each). V was clipped by 4 bases and J by 3 bases, with 15 bases between them. The germline V gene has CDR1 SGHNT and CDR2 YYREEE (reference sequence). CDR3 length equals 15 residues. CDR3 region: CASSPPGAGTDTQYF. In DNA, the CDR3 is TGTGCCAGCAGCCCCCCGGGGGCTGGGACAGATACGCAGTATTTT.

Concerning this clone: An end of the junction does not agree with germline; a read error may underlie this. The J gene is TRBJ2-1, the V gene TRBV10-3, with TRBD2 as a possible D gene (6 bases). Germline V gene lookup returns CDR1 ENHRY and CDR2 SYGVKD. This CDR3 has 12 residues. CDR3 coding DNA: TGTGCCATCAGTGAATACGGGAGTGTTGAGCTCTTC. Protein: CAISEYGSVELF.

The V gene is TRBV12-1, the J gene TRBJ1-5; the listed D gene, TRBD1, was not tested against the DNA. TRBV12-1 is a pseudogene segment. This CDR3 is 17 amino acids long. The CDR3 DNA reads TGTGCCAGCAGCTACCCGAACGACAGGGCTAGGGGTCAGCCCCAGCATTTT. As protein: CASSYPNDRARGQPQHF.

This clone was seen only once. The chain links TRBV6-5 to TRBJ2-6, with D uncertain. The CDR3 has 13 amino acids. The germline V gene encodes CDR1 MNHEY and CDR2 SVGAGI. V lost 9 bases and J 0 bases, leaving 6 bases between the germline ends. The CDR3 loop reads CASAYSGANVLTF. CDR3 sequence (DNA): TGTGCCAGTGCTTACTCTGGGGCCAACGTCCTGACTTTC.

V is TRBV29-1 and J is TRBJ1-2, with D unresolved. The CDR3 is made up of 14 amino acids. Germline assignment: CDR1 SQVTM and CDR2 ANQGSEA. Between the trimmed V and J ends, which lost 6 bases and 1 base, there was a span of 15 bases. The CDR3 nucleotides read TGCAGCGTCGGGTCGACGGGATATAACTATGGCTACACCTTC. It specifies CSVGSTGYNYGYTF.

V gene TRBV7-9 combines with J gene TRBJ2-3; D remains unclear. V lost 4 bases and J 2 bases, leaving 13 bases between the germline ends. This CDR3 region has 15 residues. CDR1 is SEHNR and CDR2 is FQNEAQ in the germline V gene (reference sequence). CDR3 amino acids: CASSSPSRSTDTQYF. The CDR3 DNA is TGTGCCAGCAGCTCTCCTTCCCGCTCCACAGATACGCAGTATTTT.

J is TRBJ2-3 and V is TRBV7-2; D is undetermined. Germline CDR1 and CDR2: SGHTA and FQGNSA. V was shortened by 5 bases and J by 4 bases, with 10 bases between the two germline ends. The CDR3 length is 13 residues. The CDR3 sequence: CASSRGWSDTQYF. The DNA for the CDR3 is TGTGCCAGCAGCCGCGGATGGTCAGATACGCAGTATTTT.

The chain combines TRBV7-8 with TRBJ2-1; tentatively, D is TRBD1 or TRBD2 (5 bases each). CDR1 and CDR2 from the germline V gene are SGHVS and FQNEAQ. Trimming left V 2 bases short and J 8 bases short, with 10 bases between. CDR3 length equals 13 residues. The CDR3, as DNA: TGTGCCAGCAGCTTATCGGGACCGTATGAGCAGTTCTTC. The encoded protein is CASSLSGPYEQFF.

In its sample, this clone was seen once. At one end the junction does not follow the germline gene, possibly because of a read error. The chain uses TRBV4-3 and TRBJ2-3, with D uncertain. CDR3 length equals 14 residues. Germline CDR1 LGHNA, CDR2 YSLEER. The CDR3 spells CASGQDSPTDTQYF. CDR3 coding DNA: TGCGCCAGCGGCCAAGATAGCCCCACAGATACGCAGTATTTT.

In DNA, the CDR3 is TGTGCCAGCAGTTGGACTAGCGGAGTTAACAATGAGCAGTTCTTC. Protein product: CASSWTSGVNNEQFF. The chain uses TRBV27 and TRBJ2-1; 10 bases map to TRBD2. Germline assignment: CDR1 MNHEY and CDR2 SMNVEV (reference sequence). The CDR3 is 15 amino acids. V lost 4 bases to trimming and J lost 5 bases; unmatched junction nucleotides: 5.

The rearrangement links TRBV9 to TRBJ2-3; D is unresolved. This CDR3 has 16 amino acids. Trimming removed 4 bases from V and 2 bases from J, with 17 bases in between. The germline gives CDR1 SGDLS, CDR2 YYNGEE. CDR3 coding DNA: TGTGCCAGCAGCCCTCGAACCACCGCGAACACAGATACGCAGTATTTT. Encoded protein: CASSPRTTANTDTQYF.

The V gene is TRBV13, the J gene TRBJ2-5, with TRBD1 as a possible D gene (5 bases). The germline V gene has CDR1 PRHDT and CDR2 FYEKMQ (reference sequence). The CDR3 has 15 amino acids. Between the trimmed V and J ends, which lost 5 bases and 0 bases, there was a span of 13 bases. CDR3 sequence (DNA): TGTGCCAGCAGCGTGACAGCAGGATACCAAGAGACCCAGTACTTC. Amino acids: CASSVTAGYQETQYF.

The chain joins TRBV10-3 to TRBJ2-1; D gene uncertain. V lost 10 bases and J 7 bases, leaving 14 bases between the germline ends. Germline CDR1 ENHRY, CDR2 SYGVKD. This CDR3 has 12 amino acids. For the CDR3, the DNA is TGTGCCAGTAGCCCGGATCCGAATGAGCAGTTCTTC. This translates into CASSPDPNEQFF.

The chain recombines TRBV11-2 with TRBJ2-7, with unresolved D. CDR3 length equals 11 residues. Germline values: CDR1 SGHAT, CDR2 FQNNGV. Trimming stripped 7 bases from V and 4 bases from J, with 8 bases between. The CDR3 reads CASTNGYEQYF. CDR3 sequence (DNA): TGTGCCAGCACAAACGGATACGAGCAGTACTTC.

The CDR3: CASSIGREWEQFF. CDR3 in DNA: TGTGCCAGCAGCATAGGACGGGAATGGGAGCAGTTCTTC. The chain combines TRBV11-2 with TRBJ2-1; D is perhaps TRBD2 (5 bases). V was clipped by 5 bases and J by 10 bases, with 15 bases between them. The CDR3 sequence is 13 residues long. CDR1 SGHAT and CDR2 FQNNGV come from the germline V gene.

The J gene is TRBJ2-2, the V gene TRBV11-2, with 7 bases fitting TRBD2. V shed 6 bases and J 5 bases; nucleotides not matched to a gene: 15. This CDR3 is 17 amino acids long. Germline CDR1 reads SGHAT; CDR2 reads FQNNGV. The CDR3 DNA reads TGTGCCAGCAGGCTAGGGGCGGGAGATCGGAAAACCGGGGAGCTGTTTTTT. The encoded protein is CASRLGAGDRKTGELFF.

The rearrangement uses TRBV6-1 and TRBJ2-5, with D tentatively TRBD1 (5 bases). Looked up from germline, CDR1 is MNHNS and CDR2 is SASEGT. V shed 6 bases and J shed 5 bases, with 10 bases lying between them. This CDR3 is built from 12 residues. CDR3 DNA: TGTGCCAGCAGGGACATCGGTGAGACCCAGTACTTC. This translates into CASRDIGETQYF.

V usage is TRBV6-1 and J usage is TRBJ1-5; no clear D gene. The length of the CDR3 is 12 residues. CDR1 and CDR2 from the germline V gene are MNHNS and SASEGT. Deletions cut 8 bases from V and 1 base from J, with 6 bases between. The CDR3 DNA reads TGTGCCAGCTCTAAGAGCAATCAGCCCCAGCATTTT. This sequence encodes CASSKSNQPQHF.